These 28 T cell receptor beta chains originate from one sample sequenced in a study of CD8 T cells in Susac syndrome. RNA totalling about 0.5 to 1 ug underwent reverse transcription with random hexamers. TCRdb itself ran the immunoSEQ multiplex PCR reads through MiXCR, one entry per CDR3 protein. The table has 200,000 to 250,000 distinct CDR3 sequences, about 95% seen once; the top ten hold 0.15%. The sample comprised CD4+ T cells from PBMCs. Receptors were obtained from a human donor with Susac syndrome.

The chain uses TRBV30 and TRBJ1-1; D remains unclear. The CDR3 consists of 13 residues. V lost 0 bases and J 4 bases, leaving 9 bases between the germline ends. The germline gives CDR1 GTSNPN, CDR2 SVGIG (reference sequence). DNA of the CDR3: TGTGCCTGGAGTGTCTTCAGGATCACTGAAGCTTTCTTT. Amino acid sequence: CAWSVFRITEAFF.

This clonotype was counted between two and nine times. V is TRBV29-1 and J is TRBJ2-5, with D perhaps TRBD2 (6 bases). V lost 0 bases to trimming and J lost 5 bases, with 13 bases between them. This CDR3 has 14 amino acids. CDR1 is SQVTM and CDR2 is ANQGSEA in the germline V gene. CDR3 in DNA: TGCAGCGTTGAAGATGGAGGGGTCGGGGAGACCCAGTACTTC. Translation: CSVEDGGVGETQYF.

V usage is TRBV12-3 or TRBV12-4 and J usage is TRBJ1-2; TRBD1 matches 7 bases. Trimming took 6 bases from V and 4 from J; bases not matched to a gene: 11. This CDR3 contains 15 residues. CDR3 region: CASRSDRAIGYGYTF. The CDR3 DNA reads as TGTGCCAGCAGGTCAGACAGGGCGATTGGCTATGGCTACACCTTC.

This clonotype came up once. The chain recombines TRBV20-1 with TRBJ2-2; 8 bases align to TRBD1. CDR3 length: 13 amino acids. With V trimmed by 5 bases and J by 5 bases, 4 bases remained unmatched. CDR1 is DFQATT and CDR2 is SNEGSKA in the germline V gene (reference sequence). The CDR3 loop is CSAWDRKTGELFF. The CDR3 region has the DNA TGCAGTGCTTGGGACAGGAAGACCGGGGAGCTGTTTTTT.

The CDR3 sequence: CASSLEQGLYEQYF. Here the CDR3 DNA reads TGCGCCAGCAGCTTGGAACAGGGCCTATACGAGCAGTACTTC. The chain recombines TRBV5-1 with TRBJ2-7, with a possible D match to TRBD1 (6 bases). The ends were cut back, 0 bases at V and 4 bases at J, with 11 bases in the middle. The germline CDR1 and CDR2 sequences are SGHRS and YFSETQ. The CDR3 has 14 amino acids.

The chain joins TRBV3-1 to TRBJ2-3; D not certain. CDR1 is LGHDT and CDR2 is YNNKEL in the germline V gene (reference sequence). CDR3 length equals 13 residues. Trimming shortened V by 0 bases and J by 11 bases, and 12 bases separated the two germline ends. The CDR3 is CASSQDIGIGQYF. The CDR3 nucleotides read TGTGCCAGCAGCCAAGATATAGGAATAGGGCAGTATTTT.

The chain has TRBV27 and TRBJ1-4; D is uncertain. The CDR3 is 14 amino acids. Germline loops: CDR1 MNHEY, CDR2 SMNVEV (reference sequence). V lost 4 bases and J lost 4, with 10 bases in between. The CDR3 DNA reads TGTGCCAGCAGTTCACCGGGGAATAATGAAAAACTGTTTTTT. It encodes CASSSPGNNEKLFF.

The chain joins TRBV20-1 to TRBJ1-2, with 9 positions matching TRBD1. Germline-derived CDR1 and CDR2 are DFQATT and SNEGSKA (reference sequence). V gave up 1 base and J gave up 0 bases; unmatched junction bases: 12. The CDR3 is 18 residues long. Here the CDR3 reads CSARVTTGTGKTNYGYTF. In nucleotides, the CDR3 is TGCAGTGCTAGAGTAACGACCGGGACAGGGAAGACTAACTATGGCTACACCTTC.

The chain is built from TRBV29-1 and TRBJ1-2; a possible D gene is TRBD1 (6 bases). Germline CDR1 reads SQVTM; CDR2 reads ANQGSEA. The CDR3 runs 14 residues. The V end lost 7 bases, the J end lost 7 bases, and 22 bases lay between the germline ends. CDR3 nucleotides: TGCAGCGCCCGTGTTACACAGGGTTCCCGTGGCTACACCTTC. It is translated as CSARVTQGSRGYTF.

The V gene is TRBV30, the J gene TRBJ1-3; the D gene is possibly TRBD1 (5 bases). The CDR3 covers 12 residues. The germline gives CDR1 GTSNPN, CDR2 SVGIG (reference sequence). Trimming cost V 2 bases and J 5 bases, with 7 bases left between them. Written as DNA, the CDR3 is TGTGCCTGGAGTACAGGTCGAAACACCATATATTTT. This sequence encodes CAWSTGRNTIYF.

The rearrangement joins TRBV12-3 or TRBV12-4 to TRBJ2-1, with 14 nucleotides matching TRBD2. The CDR3 is made up of 16 amino acids. V lost 7 bases and J lost 5; bases outside the gene matches: 7. The CDR3 region is CASNYGTSGGDNEQFF. CDR3 DNA: TGTGCCAGCAACTACGGGACTAGCGGGGGAGACAATGAGCAGTTCTTC.

Comments on this clonotype: One end of the junction fails to match germline, which may point to a read error. The chain carries TRBV29-1 and TRBJ2-3; weak D call: TRBD2 (5 bases). CDR3 size: 15 residues. The germline gives CDR1 SQVTM, CDR2 ANQGSEA. The CDR3 reads CSVEGSPRSTDTQYF. The CDR3 DNA reads as TGCAGCGTGGAAGGGAGCCCCCGTAGCACAGATACGCAGTATTTT.

V usage is TRBV6-1 and J usage is TRBJ1-1, with D hard to call. The germline V gene encodes CDR1 MNHNS and CDR2 SASEGT. Trimming took off 2 bases at V and 7 bases at J, with 14 bases between the two ends. The CDR3 contains 14 residues. The CDR3 here is CASSERGIGIEAFF. The CDR3 DNA sequence: TGTGCCAGCAGTGAACGAGGGATTGGGATTGAAGCTTTCTTT.

The chain is built from TRBV11-2 and TRBJ1-6; the D gene is possibly TRBD1 (6 bases). Trimming took 5 bases from V and 9 from J, leaving 20 bases between them. The CDR3 runs 16 residues. Germline CDR1 reads SGHAT; CDR2 reads FQNNGV. The CDR3 sequence is CASSKLSTGQSSPLHF. The DNA of the CDR3 is TGTGCCAGCAGCAAGTTGTCGACAGGTCAAAGTTCACCCCTCCACTTT.

The rearrangement links TRBV20-1 to TRBJ1-1; 7 bases are shared with TRBD1. Per germline, CDR1 DFQATT and CDR2 SNEGSKA (reference sequence). The CDR3 length is 13 residues. The V segment lost 4 bases and the J segment 4 bases; nucleotides outside the gene matches: 6. Written as DNA, the CDR3 is TGCAGTGCTAAAGAGGGGGCGCCCACTGAAGCTTTCTTT. This gives the protein CSAKEGAPTEAFF.

This clonotype was seen more than once but under ten times. The chain combines TRBV7-2 with TRBJ2-3; no clear D gene. The CDR3 is 13 amino acids. Germline V CDR1 and CDR2: SGHTA, FQGNSA. Deletions cut 0 bases from V and 6 bases from J, with 7 bases between. The CDR3 protein is CASSLAGLDTQYF. The DNA for the CDR3 is TGTGCCAGCAGCTTAGCCGGGTTGGATACGCAGTATTTT.

This clonotype was detected once. The chain recombines TRBV9 with TRBJ1-5; D unresolved. The CDR3 is 15 residues long. The germline V and J ends were trimmed by 0 bases and 0 bases, with 7 bases remaining between them. CDR1 and CDR2 (germline): SGDLS, YYNGEE. CDR3 residues: CASSVGDYSNQPQHF. In DNA form, the CDR3 reads TGTGCCAGCAGCGTAGGGGATTATAGCAATCAGCCCCAGCATTTT.

The CDR3, as DNA: TGTGCCTGGGCCAGGGACCTCGGGGGGGGTCAGCCCCAGCATTTT. This encodes CAWARDLGGGQPQHF. This rearrangement joins TRBV30 to TRBJ1-5; perhaps TRBD1 as D (5 bases). Trimming took 5 bases from V and 6 from J, leaving 20 bases between them. Germline loops: CDR1 GTSNPN, CDR2 SVGIG (reference sequence). There are 15 residues in the CDR3.

V gene TRBV6-5 combines with J gene TRBJ1-1, with D perhaps TRBD1 (5 bases). V was clipped by 2 bases and J by 1 base, with 11 bases between them. The CDR3 totals 15 residues. Germline loops: CDR1 MNHEY, CDR2 SVGAGI. The DNA of the CDR3 is TGTGCCAGCAGTTACCGGGGGAGACCGAACACTGAAGCTTTCTTT. Its translation is CASSYRGRPNTEAFF.

The J gene is TRBJ2-7, the V gene TRBV20-1, with TRBD2 as a possible D gene (6 bases). The V and J ends lost 3 bases and 10 bases respectively, with 16 bases between them. The CDR3 loop spans 12 amino acids. In germline, CDR1 is DFQATT, CDR2 SNEGSKA (reference sequence). Here the CDR3 DNA reads TGCAGTGCTAGTGGTTTATGGGGGGTTCAGTACTTC. Its translation: CSASGLWGVQYF.

This clonotype was detected only once. The genes are TRBV5-4 and TRBJ2-1, with 7 nucleotides matching TRBD2. V lost 4 bases, J lost 7 bases, and 11 bases stayed unmatched. The length of the CDR3 is 15 residues. Germline V gene sequence: CDR1 SGHNT, CDR2 YYREEE (reference sequence). The CDR3: CASSPEVGRGNEQFF. The CDR3, as DNA: TGTGCCAGCAGCCCGGAGGTGGGGAGGGGAAATGAGCAGTTCTTC.

The chain uses TRBV20-1 and TRBJ2-3; D is unclear. The CDR3 runs 15 residues. V gave up 3 bases and J gave up 5 bases, with 18 bases separating them. Germline V gene sequence: CDR1 DFQATT, CDR2 SNEGSKA (reference sequence). The CDR3 reads CSASFTGRVGDTQYF. DNA for the CDR3: TGCAGTGCTAGTTTCACGGGCCGGGTTGGAGATACGCAGTATTTT.

The sample holds one count of this clonotype. The CDR3 sequence: CASDRGSGNTIYF. CDR3 coding DNA: TGTGCCTCTGACAGGGGCTCTGGAAACACCATATATTTT. The chain joins TRBV30 to TRBJ1-3; 8 bases map to TRBD1. The length of the CDR3 is 13 residues. Trimming removed 7 bases from V and 0 bases from J; junction bases left unmatched: 2. Germline CDR1 reads GTSNPN; CDR2 reads SVGIG (reference sequence).

The gene calls are TRBV2 and TRBJ2-3; 14 positions match TRBD2. Per germline, CDR1 SNHLY and CDR2 FYNNEI. Trimming removed 6 bases from V and 5 bases from J; junction bases left unmatched: 10. The CDR3 sequence is 17 residues long. Here the CDR3 reads CASRASTGTSGGDTQYF. The CDR3 DNA reads as TGTGCCAGCAGGGCCTCTACCGGGACTAGCGGGGGAGATACGCAGTATTTT.

This chain connects TRBV30 to TRBJ1-4; maybe TRBD1 (6 bases). Per the germline V gene, CDR1 is GTSNPN and CDR2 is SVGIG (reference sequence). The CDR3 loop spans 12 amino acids. The V and J ends lost 8 bases and 5 bases respectively, with 12 bases between them. In DNA, the CDR3 is TGTGCCCTTGGACAGACCAATGAAAAACTGTTTTTT. This codes for CALGQTNEKLFF.

The chain joins TRBV24-1 to TRBJ2-5, with 7 bases identical to TRBD1. V gave up 11 bases and J gave up 1 base; unmatched junction bases: 6. CDR1 is KGHDR, CDR2 SFDVKD, per germline. CDR3 size: 13 residues. The DNA for the CDR3 is TGTGCCATCGGGGACAGTTCCCAAGAGACCCAGTACTTC. Its translation is CAIGDSSQETQYF.

The chain joins TRBV24-1 to TRBJ2-7; maybe TRBD1 (6 bases). CDR1 and CDR2 (germline): KGHDR, SFDVKD. The CDR3 is 12 residues long. V dropped 4 bases and J dropped 6 bases, with 9 bases sitting between them. The CDR3 region is CATSDRGGEQYF. CDR3 sequence (DNA): TGTGCCACCAGTGACAGGGGCGGCGAGCAGTACTTC.

The chain has TRBV9 and TRBJ1-3; unclear D gene. Germline V gene data show CDR1 as SGDLS and CDR2 as YYNGEE. This CDR3 region has 14 residues. The V gene lost 1 base and the J gene lost 3 bases, with 8 bases spanning the gap. As DNA, the CDR3 is TGTGCCAGCAGCGTAACCTGGAGTGGAAACACCATATATTTT. Translation gives CASSVTWSGNTIYF. Complete variable domain (other parts from reference TRBV9 and TRBJ1-3): DSGVTQTPKHLITATGQRVTLRCSPRSGDLSVYWYQQSLDQGLQFLIQYYNGEERAKGNILERFSAQQFPDLHSELNLSSLELGDSALYFCASSVTWSGNTIYFGEGSWLTVV.